This T cell receptor beta chain was retrieved from a study of PD-1 blockade in classical Hodgkin lymphoma. General study points: Newly diagnosed patients had diversity similar to the baseline diversity of complete responders. Reports indicated that newly diagnosed patients had lower baseline TCR diversity than healthy donors did. Repertoire differences lack defined causes, possibly disease activity or prior therapy.

Germline V gives CDR1 SGHDT, CDR2 YYEEEE. Trimming pared 0 bases from V and 1 base from J, leaving 7 bases between. This CDR3 spans 14 amino acids. Assay: immunoSEQ multiplex PCR; the TCRdb copy retains only in-frame clones and omits some. Of around 7,100 clones in the sample, around 80% were seen once. There was relapse after autologous stem cell transplantation in every patient, and there was variation in brentuximab vedotin exposure. Complete response, partial response or progressive disease was recorded as best response. A word on this clone: Its antigen is not identified.

This chain connects TRBV5-6 to TRBJ1-1; D is uncertain. The receptor was derived from a human donor with classical Hodgkin lymphoma. This specimen consisted of peripheral blood mononuclear cells (PBMCs), obtained at baseline. The CDR3 DNA reads TGTGCCAGCAGCTTGGGTCAGCCGAACACTGAAGCTTTCTTT. Translation: CASSLGQPNTEAFF.